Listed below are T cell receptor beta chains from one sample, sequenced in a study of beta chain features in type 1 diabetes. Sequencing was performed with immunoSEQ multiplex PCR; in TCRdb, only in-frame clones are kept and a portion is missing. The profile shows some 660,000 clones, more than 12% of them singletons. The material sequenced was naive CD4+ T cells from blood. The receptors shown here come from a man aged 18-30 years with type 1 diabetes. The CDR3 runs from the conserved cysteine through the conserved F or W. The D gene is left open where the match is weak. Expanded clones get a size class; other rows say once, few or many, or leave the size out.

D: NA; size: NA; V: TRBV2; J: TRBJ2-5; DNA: TGTGCCAGCAGTGATCGGAGAGACCAAGAGACCCAGTACTTC; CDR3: CASSDRRDQETQYF
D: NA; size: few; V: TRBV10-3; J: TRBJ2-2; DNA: TGTGCCGTCAGCAGACAGTACTCGAACACCGGGGAGCTGTTTTTT; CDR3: CAVSRQYSNTGELFF
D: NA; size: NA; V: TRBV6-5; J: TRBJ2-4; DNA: TGTGCCAGCAAACCGCCGGCCAAAAACATTCAGTACTTC; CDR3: CASKPPAKNIQYF
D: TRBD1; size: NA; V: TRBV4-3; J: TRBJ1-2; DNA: TGCGCCAGCAGCCAAGATGTAAAAGGACAGGGGGTAATGAGCTATGGCTACACCTTC; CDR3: CASSQDVKGQGVMSYGYTF
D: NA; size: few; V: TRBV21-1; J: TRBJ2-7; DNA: TGTGCTACGAACCTCCGTCTCCGCGAGCAGTACTTC; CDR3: CATNLRLREQYF
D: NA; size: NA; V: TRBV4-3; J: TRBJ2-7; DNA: TGCGCCAGCAGCCAAAGGGCCGGGGGATCCTACGAGCAGTACTTC; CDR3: CASSQRAGGSYEQYF
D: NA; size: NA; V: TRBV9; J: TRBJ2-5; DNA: TGTGCCAGCAGCGGCCGGGACCCCCTTAGGGCCCAGTACTTC; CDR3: CASSGRDPLRAQYF
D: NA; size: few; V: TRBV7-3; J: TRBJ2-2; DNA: TGTGCCAGCAGCTTAACGAGGGAAGGGGCGTCGGTCGGGGAGCTGTTTTTT; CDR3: CASSLTREGASVGELFF
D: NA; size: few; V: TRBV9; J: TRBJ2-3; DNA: TGTGCCAGCAGCGTAGAGGCGGGAACGGCGCAGTATTTT; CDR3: CASSVEAGTAQYF
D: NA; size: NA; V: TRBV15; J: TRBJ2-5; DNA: TGTGCCACCAGCAGAGACAAGGGCCTGGGGGAAACCCAGTACTTC; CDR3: CATSRDKGLGETQYF
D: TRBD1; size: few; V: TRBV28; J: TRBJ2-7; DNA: TGTGCCAGCAGTTTGTCTACAGGGGGTTATTACGAGCAGTACTTC; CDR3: CASSLSTGGYYEQYF
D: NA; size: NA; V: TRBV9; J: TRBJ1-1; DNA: TGTGCCAGCAGCGCGGGGGGACTTTCGGGAACTGAAGCTTTCTTT; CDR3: CASSAGGLSGTEAFF
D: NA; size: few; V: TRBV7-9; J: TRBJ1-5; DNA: TGTGCCAGCAGCTTATGGGATAACAATCAGCCCCAGCATTTT; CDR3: CASSLWDNNQPQHF
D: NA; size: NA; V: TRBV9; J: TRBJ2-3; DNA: TGTGCCAGCAGCGTAAGGGGGCGGGGGACAGATACGCAGTATTTT; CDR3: CASSVRGRGTDTQYF
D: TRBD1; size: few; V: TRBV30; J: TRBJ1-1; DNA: TGTGCCTGGAGTCTGACAGGGAGTACTGAAGCTTTCTTT; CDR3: CAWSLTGSTEAFF
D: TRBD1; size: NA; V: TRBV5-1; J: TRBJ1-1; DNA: TGCGCCAGCAGCTTCGACAGGGTGAGGACTGAAGCTTTCTTT; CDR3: CASSFDRVRTEAFF
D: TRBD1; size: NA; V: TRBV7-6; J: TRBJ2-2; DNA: TGTGCCAGCAGCCTCGCCTGGGGACAGATTAGAGTTAAGAACACCGGGGAGCTGTTTTTT; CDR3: CASSLAWGQIRVKNTGELFF
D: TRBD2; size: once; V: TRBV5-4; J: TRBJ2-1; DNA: TGTGCCAGCAGCTTAGGGAGACTAGCCAATGAGCAGTTCTTC; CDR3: CASSLGRLANEQFF
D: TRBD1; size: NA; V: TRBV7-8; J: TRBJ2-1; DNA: TGTGCCAGCAGACCCGCCCGCAGGGGGAATACGGGATACAATGAGCAGTTCTTC; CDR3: CASRPARRGNTGYNEQFF
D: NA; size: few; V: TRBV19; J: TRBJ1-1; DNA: TGTGCCAGTAATCACATCGCTACCGGGAGCACTGAAGCTTTCTTT; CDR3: CASNHIATGSTEAFF
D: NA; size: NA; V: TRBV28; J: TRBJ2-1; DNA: TGTGCCAGCAGTTTATACAGCCTCTCCTACAATGAGCAGTTCTTC; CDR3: CASSLYSLSYNEQFF
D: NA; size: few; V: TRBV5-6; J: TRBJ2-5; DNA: TGTGCCAGCAGCCAGGGACCTCAAGAGACCCAGTACTTC; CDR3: CASSQGPQETQYF
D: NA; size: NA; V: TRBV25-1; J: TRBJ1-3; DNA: TGTGCCAGCAGTGTGCCTTTTGGAAACACCATATATTTT; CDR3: CASSVPFGNTIYF
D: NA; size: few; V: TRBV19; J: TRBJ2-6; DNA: TGTGCCAGCGAACCCTGGGGGACCTCTGGGGCCAACGTCCTGACTTTC; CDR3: CASEPWGTSGANVLTF
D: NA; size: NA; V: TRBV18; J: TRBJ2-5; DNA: TGTGCCAGCTCACGACCGAGGGACCAAGAGACCCAGTACTTC; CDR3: CASSRPRDQETQYF
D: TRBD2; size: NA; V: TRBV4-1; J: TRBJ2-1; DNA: TGCGCCAGCAGCCAAAGAGGGGGGACTAGCGGTTACAATGAGCAGTTCTTC; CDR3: CASSQRGGTSGYNEQFF
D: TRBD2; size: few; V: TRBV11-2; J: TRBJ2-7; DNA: TGTGCCAGCAGGGGCGGGAGCTCCTACGAGCAGTACTTC; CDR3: CASRGGSSYEQYF
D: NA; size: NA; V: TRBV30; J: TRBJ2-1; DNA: TGTGCCTGGAGTGTAAGGGGGATGACCATGAATGAGCAGTTCTTC; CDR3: CAWSVRGMTMNEQFF
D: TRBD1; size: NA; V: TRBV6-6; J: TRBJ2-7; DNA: TGTGCCAGCAGTTACTCGAGGGACAGCCATCCCTACGAGCAGTACTTC; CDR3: CASSYSRDSHPYEQYF
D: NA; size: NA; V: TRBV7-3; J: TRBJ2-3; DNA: TGTGCCAGCAGCCCCTCGGGAGACACAGATACGCAGTATTTT; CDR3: CASSPSGDTDTQYF
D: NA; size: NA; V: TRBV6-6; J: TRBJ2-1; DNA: TGTGCCAGCAGTCCAACGCGGATAGGAGGCAATGAGCAGTTCTTC; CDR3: CASSPTRIGGNEQFF
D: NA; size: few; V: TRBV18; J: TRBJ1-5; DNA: TGTGCCAGCTCATCGCCGGGGCAGCCCCAGCATTTT; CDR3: CASSSPGQPQHF
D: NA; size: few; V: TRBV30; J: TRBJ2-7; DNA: TGTGCCTGGAGTAATCGAGGGTTGGGCGAGCAGTACTTC; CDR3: CAWSNRGLGEQYF
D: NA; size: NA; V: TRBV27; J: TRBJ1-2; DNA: TGTGCCAGCACCCCCTCGGGACCAAAAATCTATGGCTACACCTTC; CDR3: CASTPSGPKIYGYTF
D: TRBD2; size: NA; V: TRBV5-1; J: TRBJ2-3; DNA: TGCGCCAGCAGCCCCGGGCGGACTAGCGGTACAGATACGCAGTATTTT; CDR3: CASSPGRTSGTDTQYF
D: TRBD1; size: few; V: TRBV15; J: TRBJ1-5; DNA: TGTGCCACCACTCGGACAGGGGATCAGCCCCAGCATTTT; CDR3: CATTRTGDQPQHF
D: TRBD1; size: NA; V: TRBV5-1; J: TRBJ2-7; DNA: TGCGCCAGCAGCCTGGGACAGGACTCCTACGAGCAGTACTTC; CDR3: CASSLGQDSYEQYF
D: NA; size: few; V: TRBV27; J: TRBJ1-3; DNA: TGTGCCAGCAGTTCCCTACAGGGAAACACCATATATTTT; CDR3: CASSSLQGNTIYF
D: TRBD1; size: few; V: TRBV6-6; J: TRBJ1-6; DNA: TGTGCCAGCAGAGCCCAGGGGGCTGATAATTCACCCCTCCACTTT; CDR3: CASRAQGADNSPLHF
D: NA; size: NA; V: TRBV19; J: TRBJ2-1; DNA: TGTGCCAGTACCCCATGGGGGGGCAGGGGTGAGCAGTTCTTC; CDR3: CASTPWGGRGEQFF
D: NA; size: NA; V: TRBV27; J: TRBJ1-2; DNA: TGTGCCAGCAGTTTAAGGGGACATGGCTACACCTTC; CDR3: CASSLRGHGYTF
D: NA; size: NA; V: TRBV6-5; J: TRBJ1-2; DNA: TGTGCCAGCAGGGCCGGACAGCTTAACTATGGCTACACCTTC; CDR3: CASRAGQLNYGYTF
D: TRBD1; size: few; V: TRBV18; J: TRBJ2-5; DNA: TGTGCCAGCTCACCCCGCCTACAGGGGGCCGTGAAGGAGACCCAGTACTTC; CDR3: CASSPRLQGAVKETQYF
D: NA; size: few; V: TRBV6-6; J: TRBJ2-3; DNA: TGTGCCAGCAACGGGAGTGGGGATACGCAGTATTTT; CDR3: CASNGSGDTQYF
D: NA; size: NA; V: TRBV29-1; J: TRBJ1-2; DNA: TGCAGCGAACGTCAGGATCCTAACTATGGCTACACCTTC; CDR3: CSERQDPNYGYTF
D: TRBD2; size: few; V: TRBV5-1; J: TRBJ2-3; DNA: TGCGCCAGCAGCGGGCTAGCGGGAGCGGCAGATACGCAGTATTTT; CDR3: CASSGLAGAADTQYF